A single T cell receptor beta chain is shown here with its context. As yet, its antigen is unknown. The study ran the assay at deep level. Some clones are missing from TCRdb's copy, which holds only in-frame ones; the method was immunoSEQ multiplex PCR. The table includes over 2 million clones, about nine tenths detected once. The record originates from a study of shared clonotypes between healthy human individuals. Background on the study: Contributing individuals were two females and a few males aged 18 to 49.

Losses at the gene ends were 4 bases for V and 3 bases for J; bases not matched to a gene: 12. This CDR3 has 17 residues. The germline V gene encodes CDR1 SGHTA and CDR2 FQGTGA. Notes on the study in general: Lower generation probabilities were found for non-shared clonotypes than for those shared by all four donors.

Sequencing was performed on naive CD4+ T cells from PBMCs. Sample subset: CD45RA+ positively selected. The TCR sequence derives from a man aged 18-30 years in good health. Some clones in this sample may be carry-over from other donors' samples. This chain connects TRBV7-3 to TRBJ2-3; 8 nucleotides line up with TRBD2. CDR3 sequence reads: CASSSRGSGKGTDTQYF. DNA for the CDR3: TGTGCCAGCAGCTCCCGCGGTAGCGGGAAAGGAACAGATACGCAGTATTTT.